The 14 T cell receptor beta chains reported below all come from one sample, sequenced in a study of cytomegalovirus exposure and HLA in healthy donors. The primer mix had 60 Vbeta and 13 Jbeta primers. Only in-frame clones appear in the TCRdb table, and some are missing; sequencing was by immunoSEQ multiplex PCR. The sample carries about 160,000 clones, 71% recorded once. Sequencing was performed on PBMCs. The source is a woman aged 25 to 45 in good health and CMV-seronegative.

The CDR3 is CASSSQGPGNTIYF. The CDR3, as DNA: TGTGCCAGCAGCTCACAGGGGCCCGGAAACACCATATATTTT. The J gene is TRBJ1-3, the V gene TRBV7-2; 7 bases are shared with TRBD1. The length of the CDR3 is 14 residues. From germline, CDR1 is SGHTA and CDR2 FQGNSA. With V trimmed by 4 bases and J by 4 bases, 4 bases remained unmatched.

The V and J genes are TRBV6-1 and TRBJ2-3; a possible D gene is TRBD1 (6 bases). Germline assignment: CDR1 MNHNS and CDR2 SASEGT. This CDR3 spans 14 amino acids. The V gene lost 5 bases and the J gene lost 1 base, with 10 bases spanning the gap. CDR3 loop: CASSTRTGTDTQYF. CDR3 DNA: TGTGCCAGCAGTACACGGACAGGCACAGATACGCAGTATTTT.

The rearrangement joins TRBV5-1 to TRBJ1-1, with D possibly being TRBD1 (6 bases). The germline V gene encodes CDR1 SGHRS and CDR2 YFSETQ. The ends were cut back, 4 bases at V and 5 bases at J, with 15 bases in the middle. This CDR3 contains 14 residues. This chain's CDR3 is CASSRGGDPTEAFF. CDR3 nucleotide sequence: TGCGCCAGCAGCCGAGGGGGGGACCCTACTGAAGCTTTCTTT.

This sequence joins TRBV5-4 and TRBJ2-1, with TRBD2 identical over 12 bases. With V trimmed by 4 bases and J by 10 bases, 9 bases remained unmatched. The CDR3 has 15 amino acids. The germline CDR1 and CDR2 sequences are SGHNT and YYREEE (reference sequence). CDR3 amino acids: CASSGMTSGSGEQFF. The DNA of the CDR3 is TGTGCCAGCAGCGGAATGACTAGCGGGAGCGGGGAGCAGTTCTTC.

The rearrangement uses TRBV6-1 and TRBJ2-7; 11 bases line up with TRBD2. The CDR3 covers 13 residues. Germline CDR1 and CDR2: MNHNS and SASEGT. Unmatched junction bases numbered 6, after V lost 10 bases and J lost 4 bases. CDR3 nucleotide sequence: TGTGCCACAACTAGCGGGAGTAGGTACGAGCAGTACTTC. Translated, it gives CATTSGSRYEQYF.

The chain links TRBV27 to TRBJ2-7; tentative D call: TRBD1 (5 bases). The CDR3 length is 15 residues. In germline, CDR1 is MNHEY, CDR2 SMNVEV (reference sequence). Trimming took 3 bases from V and 0 from J, leaving 12 bases between them. CDR3 in amino acids: CASSLMVGHSYEQYF. CDR3 bases: TGTGCCAGCAGTTTGATGGTGGGGCACTCCTACGAGCAGTACTTC.

The chain employs TRBV4-3 and TRBJ2-1, with TRBD2 identical over 11 bases. Per germline, CDR1 LGHNA and CDR2 YSLEER. This CDR3 spans 15 amino acids. V dropped 3 bases and J dropped 10; count of bases not matched to a gene: 8. The CDR3 DNA reads TGCGCCAGCAGCCAGAGTCCTGGACTAGCGGGCGAGCAGTTCTTC. Protein sequence: CASSQSPGLAGEQFF.

This clone appeared a few times. The chain recombines TRBV6-6 with TRBJ1-5; D gene ambiguous. Trimming stripped 5 bases from V and 6 bases from J, with 11 bases between. The germline CDR1 and CDR2 sequences are MNHNY and SVGAGI (reference sequence). This CDR3 spans 13 amino acids. In DNA, the CDR3 is TGTGCCAGCAGTCACTATGCAGGTCAGCCCCAGCATTTT. Translation: CASSHYAGQPQHF.

This clone has more than one count but fewer than ten. V usage is TRBV28 and J usage is TRBJ1-1; 8 bases map to TRBD1. This CDR3 region has 16 residues. V was clipped by 6 bases and J by 1 base; unmatched bases: 10. The germline V gene encodes CDR1 MDHEN and CDR2 SYDVKM. Here the CDR3 DNA reads TGTGCCAGCAGGCAGACAGGGGCGCTAAGGAACACTGAAGCTTTCTTT. Protein: CASRQTGALRNTEAFF.

The J gene is TRBJ2-5, the V gene TRBV10-3; 7 nucleotides line up with TRBD2. The V gene's germline CDR1 is ENHRY and CDR2 SYGVKD. The CDR3 totals 13 residues. V gave up 7 bases and J gave up 3 bases; unmatched junction bases: 5. CDR3 in DNA: TGTGCCATCAATGGGGCGGGAGAAGAGACCCAGTACTTC. Protein sequence: CAINGAGEETQYF.

This chain joins TRBV28 and TRBJ2-3; 9 bases fit TRBD2. The CDR3 spans 15 residues. Germline loops: CDR1 MDHEN, CDR2 SYDVKM. V shed 5 bases, J shed 2 bases, and the junction held 5 bases outside the gene matches. The CDR3 region has the DNA TGTGCCAGCAGTCTAGCGGGGAGCCCCACAGATACGCAGTATTTT. It translates to CASSLAGSPTDTQYF. The full variable domain, its missing parts supplied by reference TRBV28 and TRBJ2-3, is DVKVTQSSRYLVKRTGEKVFLECVQDMDHENMFWYRQDPGLGLRLIYFSYDVKMKEKGDIPEGYSVSREKKERFSLILESASTNQTSMYLCASSLAGSPTDTQYFGPGTRLTVL.

The sample holds a few counts of this clone. CDR3 DNA sequence: TGTGCCACCCACAAACCGGGACAGTGGAACACCGGGGAGCTGTTTTTT. It codes for CATHKPGQWNTGELFF. This chain links TRBV7-9 with TRBJ2-2, with 7 bases lining up with TRBD1. With V trimmed by 10 bases and J by 1 base, 12 bases remained unmatched. Germline assignment: CDR1 SEHNR and CDR2 FQNEAQ (reference sequence). This CDR3 region has 16 residues.

This clone has more than one count but fewer than ten. J is TRBJ1-4 and V is TRBV7-9; 7 nucleotides align to TRBD1. The ends lost 7 bases at V and 6 bases at J; junction bases unmatched: 11. The germline V gene has CDR1 SEHNR and CDR2 FQNEAQ (reference sequence). CDR3 length: 15 amino acids. The CDR3 region is CASILRQGGYEKLFF. The CDR3 DNA reads TGTGCCAGCATCCTCCGACAGGGCGGTTATGAAAAACTGTTTTTT.

The CDR3 coding sequence is TGTGCCAGCAGTGAGGGACAGTCTGGGGCCAACGTCCTGACTTTC. Protein sequence: CASSEGQSGANVLTF. The chain is built from TRBV6-1 and TRBJ2-6, with 7 bases that match TRBD1. The CDR3 is 15 amino acids. Germline lookup yields CDR1 MNHNS and CDR2 SASEGT. With 3 bases clipped from V and 1 base from J, the junction kept 0 bases outside the gene matches.